This T cell receptor beta chain was captured by sequencing in a study of T cells and Merkel cell carcinoma outcomes. On this clone: The antigen is undetermined.

The method was immunoSEQ multiplex PCR; TCRdb's version includes in-frame clones alone and lacks a portion of them. Here the sample spans some 19,000 clones, around 80% being singletons. Study-wide findings and caveats: Merkel cell carcinoma outcomes were reportedly predicted by repertoire and T-cell density.

The sequenced material came from tumor tissue from Merkel cell carcinoma. This sequence originates from a human donor with Merkel cell carcinoma.

CDR3 bases: TGTGCCAGCAGCTCGTCCACAGATACGCAGTATTTT. This sequence encodes CASSSSTDTQYF. V usage is TRBV7-9 and J usage is TRBJ2-3; D is unresolved. The ends were cut back, 4 bases at V and 2 bases at J, with 4 bases in the middle. CDR1 and CDR2 (germline): SEHNR, FQNEAQ (reference sequence). The CDR3 contains 12 residues. The entire variable domain, with the rest obtained from reference TRBV7-9 and TRBJ2-3, is as follows: DTGVSQNPRHKITKRGQNVTFRCDPISEHNRLYWYRQTLGQGPEFLTYFQNEAQLEKSRLLSDRFSAERPKGSFSTLEIQRTEQGDSAMYLCASSSSTDTQYFGPGTRLTVL.